This TCR beta chain comes out of a study of neoadjuvant anti-PD-1 for oral cavity cancer. Study-level results: Expansion of preexisting intratumoral clones was suggested to aid response.

A note on this clone: The antigen is unknown.

Clones were read by immunoSEQ multiplex PCR, and TCRdb kept only the in-frame ones, dropping some. The top ten clones hold 25% of a sample with 7,000 or so clones, 40% to 55% of them seen once. The CDR3 has 16 amino acids. Trimming removed 1 base from V and 4 bases from J; junction bases left unmatched: 4. Germline assignment: CDR1 SGHAT and CDR2 FQDESV (reference sequence). Patients had newly diagnosed, untreated stage II-IVA oral cavity squamous cell carcinoma. These oral cavity squamous cell carcinomas were HPV-negative and locally advanced. The specimen was tumor tissue, collected before nivolumab (anti-PD-1) treatment. This clonotype was sampled from a person aged 35-79 years with oral cavity squamous cell carcinoma. This chain uses TRBV11-1 with TRBJ2-3; 11 bases are a match to TRBD2. The CDR3 loop is CASSLGLAGSADTQYF. The DNA for the CDR3 is TGTGCCAGCAGCTTAGGACTAGCGGGGTCGGCAGATACGCAGTATTTT.